This T cell receptor beta chain originates from a study of blood T cell repertoires in COVID-19 (TCRdb year 2020). Some background on the complete study: Samples covering the acute and convalescent phases of COVID-19 were provided by collaborators in the United States, Italy and Spain. The prospective study material was composed of cDNA or gDNA derived from T cells, B-cell-depleted T cells, or PBMCs. The dataset comprised deeply sampled blood TCRbeta repertoires from subjects exposed to, actively infected with, or recovered from COVID-19. The repertoires were made available in a free public database intended to serve as a resource for research on the immune response to SARS-CoV-2. The samples were drawn from two sources: the first 160 participants of the ongoing ImmuneRACE study, and 1,000 to 1,500 subjects contributed by 6 global collaborators. Nearly every sample came with metadata listing a de-identified subject ID, COVID-19 status, age in years and sex. Where available, HLA class I and class II types were taken from metadata supplied by the sample provider and were not determined by assay-based typing. General study outcomes and caveats: How much clinical and demographic metadata was included differed by source and by participant, and the metadata was provided uncurated.

At the junction V is shortened by 5 bases and J by 5 bases, with 10 bases in between. Spanning cysteine to phenylalanine, the CDR3 consists of 13 amino acids. The entry retains the CDR3 DNA only, 39 bases that are in frame from base 1. The germline V gene specifies MNHEY as CDR1 and SVGAGI as CDR2. A remark on this clone: No cognate antigen has been identified for it. No base-level quality is on record; no much larger clone is a single base apart.

Each collaborating institution followed its own protocols to collect whole blood in K2EDTA tubes. For TCRbeta analysis, collaborators shipped samples as frozen whole blood, isolated PBMCs, or DNA extracted from either of those sample types. TCRbeta CDR3 regions were amplified from genomic DNA by means of the immunoSEQ Assay, a bias-controlled multiplex PCR. Under the source paper's analysis protocol: The number of nucleated cells in each sample was estimated by amplification of reference gene primers within the assay. Sequence reads were collapsed and filtered to measure the absolute abundance of every unique TCRbeta CDR3 rearrangement. For each sample, productive Simpson clonality was calculated as the square root of Simpson's diversity index across productive rearrangements. TCRdb retrieved this table from immuneACCESS and kept in-frame rearrangements only. Not all clones are present; in checked studies, unresolved V genes account for under half, and no reason is known for the remainder. V and J calls and clone size follow that table, whereas D and trimming were derived from the DNA. The sample records more than 100,000 clones, roughly 83% of which are singletons. In total, the top ten clones hold under 1.5% of the sample.

The source of this sequence is a man between 60 and 70 years old with acute or convalescent COVID-19. The specimen sequenced was peripheral blood. The rearranged chain carries TRBV6-5 and TRBJ1-5; confidence is insufficient to name the D gene. The nucleotides read TGTGCCAGCAGTCCAGGACTTCATCAGCCCCAGCATTTT. Its coded protein is CASSPGLHQPQHF.